This T cell receptor beta chain originates from a study of beta chain features in type 1 diabetes. Study summary: All of the samples together had 107,917,701 sorted cells examined.

This clone came up a few times. Its antigen is as yet unknown. Staining for CD45RO/CCR7/CD25/CD127/CD95/CD27 allowed sorting of CD4+ naive, central memory, regulatory and stem cell-like memory cells. Sequenced material consisted of expressed TCRB transcripts (all of the isolated RNA was reverse transcribed). Profiling relied on immunoSEQ multiplex PCR, and the TCRdb table lists in-frame clones only, not all of them. This table has 130,000 or so clones, about 10% appearing once. General observations from the study: These data did not resolve whether HLA type affects TCRB rearrangement.

This TCR was recovered from a man aged 18 to 35 in good health. The sample comprised central memory CD4+ T cells from blood.

Written as DNA, the CDR3 is TGTGCCAGCAGTGTTAGCAGGGCCCCCTCCTACGAGCAGTACTTC. Its translation: CASSVSRAPSYEQYF. The rearrangement links TRBV2 to TRBJ2-7, with D possibly being TRBD1 (5 bases). The CDR3 has 15 residues. Trimming cost V 4 bases and J 0 bases, with 13 bases left between them. Germline V gene data show CDR1 as SNHLY and CDR2 as FYNNEI. Drawing the rest from reference TRBV2 and TRBJ2-7, the complete variable domain is EPEVTQTPSHQVTQMGQEVILRCVPISNHLYFYWYRQILGQKVEFLVSFYNNEISEKSEIFDDQFSVERPDGSNFTLKIRSTKLEDSAMYFCASSVSRAPSYEQYFGPGTRLTVT.